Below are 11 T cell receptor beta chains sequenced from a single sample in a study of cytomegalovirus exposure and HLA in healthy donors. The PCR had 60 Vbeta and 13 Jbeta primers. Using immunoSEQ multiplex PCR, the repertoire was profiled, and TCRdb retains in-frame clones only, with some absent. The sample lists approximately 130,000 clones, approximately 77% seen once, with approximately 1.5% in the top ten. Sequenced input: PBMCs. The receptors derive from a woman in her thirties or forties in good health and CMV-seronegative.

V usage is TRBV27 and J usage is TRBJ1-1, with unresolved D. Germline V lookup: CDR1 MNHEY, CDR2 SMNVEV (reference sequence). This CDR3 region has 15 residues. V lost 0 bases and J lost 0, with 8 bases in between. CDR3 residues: CASSLSDSMNTEAFF. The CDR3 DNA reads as TGTGCCAGCAGTTTATCCGACTCGATGAACACTGAAGCTTTCTTT.

DNA for the CDR3: TGTGCCAGCAGCATATGGACAGGGGGGAATCCTGAAGCTTTCTTT. The encoded protein is CASSIWTGGNPEAFF. The chain links TRBV7-9 to TRBJ1-1, with 10 bases matching TRBD1. There are 15 residues in the CDR3. The V and J ends lost 5 bases and 6 bases, in that order; junction bases with no gene match: 9. Looked up from germline, CDR1 is SEHNR and CDR2 is FQNEAQ (reference sequence).

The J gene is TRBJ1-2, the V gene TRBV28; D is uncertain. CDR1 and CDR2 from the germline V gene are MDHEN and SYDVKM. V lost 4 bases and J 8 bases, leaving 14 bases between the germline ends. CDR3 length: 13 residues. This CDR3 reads CASSSLGPRGYTF. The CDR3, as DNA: TGTGCCAGCAGTTCTTTAGGCCCTAGGGGCTACACCTTC.

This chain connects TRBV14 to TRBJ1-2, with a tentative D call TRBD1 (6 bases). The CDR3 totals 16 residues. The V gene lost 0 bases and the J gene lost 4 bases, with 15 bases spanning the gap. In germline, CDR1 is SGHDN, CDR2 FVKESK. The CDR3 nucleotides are TGTGCCAGCAGCCAAGATTTTGATGGACAGCCCTATGGCTACACCTTC. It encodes CASSQDFDGQPYGYTF. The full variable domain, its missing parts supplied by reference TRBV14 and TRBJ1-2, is EAGVTQFPSHSVIEKGQTVTLRCDPISGHDNLYWYRRVMGKEIKFLLHFVKESKQDESGMPNNRFLAERTGGTYSTLKVQPAELEDSGVYFCASSQDFDGQPYGYTFGSGTRLTVV.

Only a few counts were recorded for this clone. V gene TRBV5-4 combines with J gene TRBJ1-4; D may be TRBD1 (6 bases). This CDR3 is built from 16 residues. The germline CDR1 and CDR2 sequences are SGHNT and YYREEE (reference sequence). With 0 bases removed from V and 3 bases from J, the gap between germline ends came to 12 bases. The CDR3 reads CASSLEEGHPNEKLFF. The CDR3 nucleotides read TGTGCCAGCAGCTTGGAAGAGGGACACCCTAATGAAAAACTGTTTTTT.

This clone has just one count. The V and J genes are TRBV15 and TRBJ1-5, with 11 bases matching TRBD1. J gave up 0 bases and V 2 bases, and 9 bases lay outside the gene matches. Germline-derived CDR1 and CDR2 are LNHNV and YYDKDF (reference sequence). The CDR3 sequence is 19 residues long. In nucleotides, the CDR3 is TGTGCCACCAGCAGATCACCGGGACAGGGGGACCATAGCAATCAGCCCCAGCATTTT. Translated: CATSRSPGQGDHSNQPQHF.

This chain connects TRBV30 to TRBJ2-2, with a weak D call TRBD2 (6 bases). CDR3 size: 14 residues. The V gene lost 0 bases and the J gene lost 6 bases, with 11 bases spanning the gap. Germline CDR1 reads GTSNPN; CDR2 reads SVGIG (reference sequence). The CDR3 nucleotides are TGTGCCTGGAGTGTACTCGGGGGAGCCGGGGAGCTGTTTTTT. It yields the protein CAWSVLGGAGELFF.

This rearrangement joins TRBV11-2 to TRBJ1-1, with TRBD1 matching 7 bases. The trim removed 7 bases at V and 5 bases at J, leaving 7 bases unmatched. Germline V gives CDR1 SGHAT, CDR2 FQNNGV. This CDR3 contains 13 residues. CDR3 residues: CASNFDRVTEAFF. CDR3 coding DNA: TGTGCCAGCAACTTCGACAGGGTTACTGAAGCTTTCTTT.

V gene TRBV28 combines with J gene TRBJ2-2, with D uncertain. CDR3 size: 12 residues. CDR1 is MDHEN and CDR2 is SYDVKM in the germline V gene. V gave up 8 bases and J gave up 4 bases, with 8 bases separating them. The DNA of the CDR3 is TGTGCCAGCGGCCTTCTCACCGGGGAGCTGTTTTTT. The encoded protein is CASGLLTGELFF. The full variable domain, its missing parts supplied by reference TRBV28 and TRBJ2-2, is DVKVTQSSRYLVKRTGEKVFLECVQDMDHENMFWYRQDPGLGLRLIYFSYDVKMKEKGDIPEGYSVSREKKERFSLILESASTNQTSMYLCASGLLTGELFFGEGSRLTVL.

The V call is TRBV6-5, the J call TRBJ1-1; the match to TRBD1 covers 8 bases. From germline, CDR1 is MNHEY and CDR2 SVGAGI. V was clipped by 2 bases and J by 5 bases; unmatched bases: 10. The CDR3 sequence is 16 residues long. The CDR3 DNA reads TGTGCCAGCAGTTACCTTTCCCGACAGGGGAAGACTGAAGCTTTCTTT. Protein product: CASSYLSRQGKTEAFF.

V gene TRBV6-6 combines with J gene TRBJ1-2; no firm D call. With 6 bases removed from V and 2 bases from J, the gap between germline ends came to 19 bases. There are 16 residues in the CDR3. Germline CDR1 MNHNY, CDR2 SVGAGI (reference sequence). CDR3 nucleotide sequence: TGTGCCAGCAGCCAGAGGGAGGGTGCGGCGAACTATGGCTACACCTTC. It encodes CASSQREGAANYGYTF.